Detailed here is one T cell receptor beta chain. Its antigen has not been determined. Nothing much larger sits one base from this clone, and base qualities are not available. The junction shows trimming of 6 bases on V and 3 bases on J, plus 14 bases between the germline ends. CDR1 and CDR2 are read off the germline V gene as MDHEN and SYDVKM. Counted from cysteine to phenylalanine, this CDR3 has 14 amino acids. Only the CDR3 DNA stays, 42 bases, in frame from base 1. Per the publication, the treatment or condition label means: in vitro stimulation with specific CMV peptide epitopes to enrich CMV-specific T cells. The entry originates in a study of T cell repertoires in cytomegalovirus infection (dated by TCRdb to about 2019). At the level of the whole study: The peptide stimulations were aimed at well-studied HLA-B-restricted epitopes as well as recently identified HLA-C-restricted CMV epitopes, whose presentation resists viral immunomodulation. Donor HLA type was relevant to the analysis, as public TCR beta signatures indicated carriage of CMV infection together with the matching HLA type. What the authors observed across the whole study: The ex vivo response was dominated by HLA-C-restricted CMV-specific TCR beta clonotypes, which also provided the single most frequent clonotype in two of eight donors. In both this cohort and an independent 352-donor cohort, the cumulative frequency of public TCR beta family members distinguished carriers of CMV infection plus the relevant HLA type.

Sequencing relied on an Illumina HiSeq 1500. Using fastp at Q25 and MiXCR, TCRdb reprocessed the public reads and kept productive beta chains. Each entry merges the rows of one CDR3 protein and shows their most common DNA and genes. The sample profile shows some 54,000 distinct CDR3 sequences; about 18% of them were found once. About 82% of the sample goes to the ten largest clones. This specimen consisted of CD8+ T cells from cultured PBMCs, obtained from culture after CMV antigen stimulation. Recombination connected TRBV28 to TRBJ2-5, with a tentative D gene TRBD2 over 6 matching bases. This sequence originates from a human donor in good health (CMV status not recorded). Some clones in this sample may be carry-over from other donors' samples. The CDR3 region has the sequence CASSAGGVKETQYF. The nucleotide sequence reads as follows: TGTGCCAGCAGCGCCGGAGGGGTGAAAGAGACCCAGTACTTC.